The following is a T cell receptor beta chain sequence with its context. The antigen is unknown. Losses at the gene ends were 7 bases for V and 5 bases for J; bases not matched to a gene: 8. Germline assignment: CDR1 MNHEY and CDR2 SMNVEV (reference sequence). CDR3 size: 16 residues. The sample originates from a study of somatic mutations in cytotoxic T cells in rheumatoid arthritis. The study, taken as a whole, reports: Clonality of CD8+ T cells, which was compared between rheumatoid arthritis patients and age-matched healthy controls, did not differ significantly.

Assay used: immunoSEQ multiplex PCR; TCRdb lists only in-frame clones, some missing. The sample includes 20,000 or so clones, roughly 87% of them seen just once. Researchers isolated CD4+ and CD8+ cells by positive magnetic bead selection and then checked their purity by flow cytometry. The sequence derives from a woman aged 45-60 years in good health. The sequenced sample was CD8+ T cells sorted from blood. V usage is TRBV27 and J usage is TRBJ2-1; 13 nucleotides align to TRBD2. The CDR3 protein is CASTVRTSGGNNEQFF. Written as DNA, the CDR3 is TGTGCCAGCACCGTCAGGACTAGCGGGGGAAACAATGAGCAGTTCTTC.